Each of the 15 T cell receptor beta chains below was sequenced from the same sample in a study of shared T cell receptors in the human thymus. The protocol was immunoSEQ multiplex PCR, while the TCRdb copy is restricted to in-frame clones and leaves out a portion. The sample lists about 660,000 clones, around nine tenths seen once, with approximately 0.01% in the top ten. In addition, the sample was reused for a study of human thymus T cells.

Specimen: thymocytes. Receptor source: a boy less than two years old with a congenital heart defect.

The chain combines TRBV27 with TRBJ2-7; D not resolved. Between the trimmed V and J ends, which lost 6 bases and 3 bases, there was a span of 15 bases. The CDR3 is 14 residues long. Germline loops: CDR1 MNHEY, CDR2 SMNVEV (reference sequence). The CDR3 DNA sequence: TGTGCCAGCAGCCCCCGAGGTGTCGGCTACGAGCAGTACTTC. Amino acids: CASSPRGVGYEQYF.

This chain's CDR3 is CASGLSGGRQETQYF. Here the CDR3 DNA reads TGTGCTAGTGGTTTGAGTGGCGGTAGACAAGAGACCCAGTACTTC. V gene TRBV12-5 combines with J gene TRBJ2-5; D unresolved. Germline V gene sequence: CDR1 LGHNT, CDR2 FRNRAP. The V end lost 2 bases, the J end lost 2 bases, and 12 bases lay between the germline ends. This CDR3 has 15 amino acids. Full variable domain (missing parts from reference TRBV12-5 and TRBJ2-5): DARVTQTPRHKVTEMGQEVTMRCQPILGHNTVFWYRQTMMQGLELLAYFRNRAPLDDSGMPKDRFSAEMPDATLATLKIQPSEPRDSAVYFCASGLSGGRQETQYFGPGTRLLVL.

As concerns this clone: The sample carries other DNA sequences with the same CDR3. This chain connects TRBV28 to TRBJ2-1, with D tentatively TRBD1 (5 bases). CDR3 size: 13 residues. Germline CDR1 and CDR2: MDHEN and SYDVKM. Trimming cost V 4 bases and J 4 bases, with 8 bases left between them. DNA of the CDR3: TGTGCCAGCAGTTCCGACAGTTACAATGAGCAGTTCTTC. Translating gives CASSSDSYNEQFF.

The J gene is TRBJ2-7, the V gene TRBV18; D is perhaps TRBD2 (6 bases). Germline V gene data show CDR1 as KGHSH and CDR2 as LQKENI. The CDR3 covers 17 residues. Trimming removed 0 bases at V and 3 bases at J, with 18 bases between. DNA for the CDR3: TGTGCCAGCTCACCACCCCCCCGGGAACTAGCCTTCTACGAGCAGTACTTC. Amino acid sequence: CASSPPPRELAFYEQYF.

The V and J genes are TRBV6-5 and TRBJ2-5; D remains ambiguous. Trimming took off 5 bases at V and 1 base at J, with 14 bases between the two ends. Germline V gene lookup returns CDR1 MNHEY and CDR2 SVGAGI. The CDR3 is 15 residues long. The CDR3 region is CASSAPYSRQETQYF. CDR3 bases: TGTGCCAGCAGTGCCCCGTATAGTCGCCAAGAGACCCAGTACTTC.

The CDR3 DNA is TGCGCCAGCAGCCAAGAGAGGAATGAGCAGTTCTTC. Protein sequence: CASSQERNEQFF. The gene calls are TRBV4-1 and TRBJ2-1; D is ambiguous. This CDR3 region has 12 residues. V lost 0 bases, J lost 7 bases, and 4 bases lay in between. Germline CDR1 is MGHRA and CDR2 is YSYEKL.

The rearrangement links TRBV21-1 to TRBJ1-2; the table's D call TRBD1 went unverified against the DNA. TRBV21-1 is a listed pseudogene. The CDR3 runs to 16 residues. Here the CDR3 reads CASSKERGCTGVGYTF. The CDR3 DNA reads as TGTGCCAGCAGCAAAGAGAGGGGGTGTACAGGGGTAGGCTACACCTTC.

The rearrangement links TRBV27 to TRBJ2-3; D gene uncertain. Trimming shortened V by 5 bases and J by 3 bases, and 24 bases separated the two germline ends. The length of the CDR3 is 18 residues. Germline assignment: CDR1 MNHEY and CDR2 SMNVEV (reference sequence). CDR3: CASSPPRRTRNGTDTQYF. The CDR3 DNA reads TGTGCCAGCAGTCCCCCCCGAAGAACCCGCAACGGGACAGATACGCAGTATTTT.

The V gene is TRBV27, the J gene TRBJ2-2, with D tentatively TRBD2 (6 bases). The V end lost 0 bases, the J end lost 1 base, and 12 bases lay between the germline ends. Germline V gene lookup returns CDR1 MNHEY and CDR2 SMNVEV (reference sequence). CDR3 length: 17 residues. CDR3 coding DNA: TGTGCCAGCAGTTTATCGTCTTGGAGGGAGAACACCGGGGAGCTGTTTTTT. This codes for CASSLSSWRENTGELFF.

This chain connects TRBV5-6 to TRBJ2-7; no clear D. V was shortened by 0 bases and J by 1 base, with 11 bases between the two germline ends. Germline V gene data show CDR1 as SGHDT and CDR2 as YYEEEE. This CDR3 comprises 15 residues. CDR3 bases: TGTGCCAGCAGCTTGGGGAGTGGCAGTTCCTACGAGCAGTACTTC. It yields the protein CASSLGSGSSYEQYF.

The chain links TRBV28 to TRBJ2-5; 8 bases fit TRBD1. Trimming cost V 5 bases and J 5 bases; bases outside gene matches: 16. This CDR3 comprises 17 residues. Germline V gene lookup returns CDR1 MDHEN and CDR2 SYDVKM. The CDR3 spells CASSRGPDREVWETQYF. The CDR3 DNA follows: TGTGCCAGCAGTCGGGGTCCGGACAGGGAAGTCTGGGAGACCCAGTACTTC.

This clone has just one count. This chain connects TRBV27 to TRBJ2-5; tentatively, D is TRBD1 (5 bases). Trimming pared 2 bases from V and 1 base from J, leaving 14 bases between. Germline CDR1 and CDR2: MNHEY and SMNVEV (reference sequence). This CDR3 spans 16 amino acids. Here the CDR3 reads CASSLSLQGGQETQYF. The CDR3 nucleotides read TGTGCCAGCAGTTTAAGCCTGCAGGGCGGCCAAGAGACCCAGTACTTC.

V usage is TRBV27 and J usage is TRBJ2-5; tentative D call: TRBD1 (6 bases). The CDR3 runs to 17 residues. The ends were cut back, 0 bases at V and 5 bases at J, with 19 bases in the middle. Germline V gene data show CDR1 as MNHEY and CDR2 as SMNVEV (reference sequence). This CDR3 is CASSLSPFYDRQETQYF. The CDR3, as DNA: TGTGCCAGCAGTTTATCGCCCTTCTATGACAGGCAGGAGACCCAGTACTTC.

CDR3 residues: CASSSSSGHTSTDTQYF. The DNA of the CDR3 is TGTGCCAGCAGCTCCAGCTCGGGTCATACTAGCACAGATACGCAGTATTTT. The chain joins TRBV5-5 to TRBJ2-3, with D hard to call. V lost 3 bases, J lost 0 bases, and 17 bases lay in between. The CDR3 contains 17 residues. Germline values: CDR1 SGHKS, CDR2 YYEKEE (reference sequence).

The V gene is TRBV27, the J gene TRBJ2-7; no clear D. CDR1 and CDR2 (germline): MNHEY, SMNVEV (reference sequence). Between the trimmed V and J ends, which lost 7 bases and 2 bases, there was a span of 18 bases. The CDR3 is 15 residues long. The CDR3 reads CASTLPQPLTYEQYF. The CDR3 nucleotides are TGTGCCAGCACCCTCCCACAGCCGCTAACCTACGAGCAGTACTTC.